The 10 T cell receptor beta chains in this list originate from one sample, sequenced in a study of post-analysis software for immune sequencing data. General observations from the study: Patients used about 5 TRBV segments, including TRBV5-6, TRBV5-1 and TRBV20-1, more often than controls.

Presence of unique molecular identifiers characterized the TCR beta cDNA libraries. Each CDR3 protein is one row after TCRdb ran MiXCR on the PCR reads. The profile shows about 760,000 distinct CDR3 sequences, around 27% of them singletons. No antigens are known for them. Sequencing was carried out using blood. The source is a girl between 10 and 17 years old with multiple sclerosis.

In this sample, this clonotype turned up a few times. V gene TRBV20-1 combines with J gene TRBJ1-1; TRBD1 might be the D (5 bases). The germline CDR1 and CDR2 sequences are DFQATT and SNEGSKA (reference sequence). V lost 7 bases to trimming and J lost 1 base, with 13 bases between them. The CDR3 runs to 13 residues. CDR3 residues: CSVFGAANTEAFF. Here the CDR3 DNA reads TGCAGTGTATTTGGGGCCGCGAACACTGAAGCTTTCTTT.

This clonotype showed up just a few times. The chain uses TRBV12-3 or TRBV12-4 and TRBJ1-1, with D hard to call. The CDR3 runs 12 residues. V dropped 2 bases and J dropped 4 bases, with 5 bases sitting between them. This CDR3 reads CASSLTATEAFF. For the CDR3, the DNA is TGTGCCAGCAGTTTAACAGCCACTGAAGCTTTCTTT.

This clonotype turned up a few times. The CDR3 bases are TGTGCCAGCAGCAAGCTAGCGGCGAACTACGAGCAGTACTTC. This gives the protein CASSKLAANYEQYF. This chain uses TRBV9 with TRBJ2-7; 7 nucleotides agree with TRBD2. J lost 3 bases, V lost 4 bases, and 7 bases had no gene match. Germline CDR1 is SGDLS and CDR2 is YYNGEE. The length of the CDR3 is 14 residues. Using reference TRBV9 and TRBJ2-7 for the parts outside the CDR3, the full variable domain is DSGVTQTPKHLITATGQRVTLRCSPRSGDLSVYWYQQSLDQGLQFLIQYYNGEERAKGNILERFSAQQFPDLHSELNLSSLELGDSALYFCASSKLAANYEQYFGPGTRLTVT.

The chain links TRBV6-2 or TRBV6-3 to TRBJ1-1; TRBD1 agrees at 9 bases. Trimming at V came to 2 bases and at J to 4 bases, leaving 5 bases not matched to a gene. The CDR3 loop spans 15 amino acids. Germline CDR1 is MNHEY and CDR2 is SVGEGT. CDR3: CASSYGGTGITEAFF. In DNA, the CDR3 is TGTGCCAGCAGTTACGGTGGGACAGGGATCACTGAAGCTTTCTTT.

The CDR3 loop is CATSGIAGAGNQQFF. The CDR3 DNA sequence: TGTGCCACCAGCGGAATAGCGGGTGCGGGGAATCAGCAGTTCTTC. The J gene is TRBJ2-1, the V gene TRBV15, with TRBD2 matching 7 bases. V dropped 5 bases and J dropped 11; count of bases not matched to a gene: 15. CDR1 is LNHNV, CDR2 YYDKDF, per germline (reference sequence). This CDR3 spans 15 amino acids. The full variable domain, in which reference TRBV15 and TRBJ2-1 provide the parts outside the CDR3, is DAMVIQNPRYQVTQFGKPVTLSCSQTLNHNVMYWYQQKSSQAPKLLFHYYDKDFNNEADTPDNFQSRRPNTSFCFLDIRSPGLGDTAMYLCATSGIAGAGNQQFFGPGTRLTVL.

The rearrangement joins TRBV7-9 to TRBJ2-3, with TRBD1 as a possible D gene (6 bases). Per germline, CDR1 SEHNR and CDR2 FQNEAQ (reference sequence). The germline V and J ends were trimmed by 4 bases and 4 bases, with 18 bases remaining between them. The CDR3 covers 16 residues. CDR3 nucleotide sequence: TGTGCCAGCAGCTGGGCTTTACAGGGTTCAGCAGATACGCAGTATTTT. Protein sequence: CASSWALQGSADTQYF. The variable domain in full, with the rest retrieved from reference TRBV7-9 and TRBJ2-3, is DTGVSQNPRHKITKRGQNVTFRCDPISEHNRLYWYRQTLGQGPEFLTYFQNEAQLEKSRLLSDRFSAERPKGSFSTLEIQRTEQGDSAMYLCASSWALQGSADTQYFGPGTRLTVL.

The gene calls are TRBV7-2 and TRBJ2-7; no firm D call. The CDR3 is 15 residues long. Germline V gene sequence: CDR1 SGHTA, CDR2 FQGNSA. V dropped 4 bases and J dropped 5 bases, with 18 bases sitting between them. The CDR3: CTSSSSARAGDEQYF. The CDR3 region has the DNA TGTACCAGCAGCTCCTCGGCCAGAGCAGGAGACGAGCAGTACTTC.

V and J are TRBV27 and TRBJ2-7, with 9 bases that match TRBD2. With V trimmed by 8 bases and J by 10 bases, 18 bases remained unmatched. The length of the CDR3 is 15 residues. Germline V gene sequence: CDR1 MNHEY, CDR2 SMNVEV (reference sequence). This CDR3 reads CASSTRGGRGDTQYF. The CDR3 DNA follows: TGTGCCAGCTCAACGCGGGGGGGCCGGGGGGACACCCAGTACTTC.

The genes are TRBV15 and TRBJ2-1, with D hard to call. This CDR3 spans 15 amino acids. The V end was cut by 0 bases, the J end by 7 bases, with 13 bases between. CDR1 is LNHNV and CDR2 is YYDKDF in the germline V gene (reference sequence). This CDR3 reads CATSRDQASGNEQFF. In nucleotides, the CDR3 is TGTGCCACCAGCAGAGATCAGGCTAGTGGGAATGAGCAGTTCTTC.

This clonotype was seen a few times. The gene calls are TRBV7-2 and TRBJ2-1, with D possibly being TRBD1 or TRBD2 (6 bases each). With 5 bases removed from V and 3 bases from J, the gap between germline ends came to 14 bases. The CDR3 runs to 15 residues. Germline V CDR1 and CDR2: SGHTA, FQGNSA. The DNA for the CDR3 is TGTGCCAGCAGCCCCAGGGAGGACAGCTACAATGAGCAGTTCTTC. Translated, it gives CASSPREDSYNEQFF.